The 19 T cell receptor beta chains below come from one sample, sequenced in a study of OX40 agonist ivuxolimab in advanced cancers. Some clones are missing from TCRdb's copy, which holds only in-frame ones; the method was immunoSEQ multiplex PCR. The sample yields approximately 58,000 clones, around nine tenths seen once. Sequenced here: CD4+ or CD8+ T cells sorted from blood, sampled in a trial of the OX40 agonist ivuxolimab. All receptors come from an adult with an advanced solid tumor such as melanoma, head and neck, liver or kidney cancer.

J is TRBJ1-2 and V is TRBV7-3; TRBD1 aligns across 7 bases. V trimming: 4 bases; J trimming: 13 bases; junction bases outside the gene matches: 21. The CDR3 loop spans 16 amino acids. Germline V gene sequence: CDR1 SGHTA, CDR2 FQGTGA. CDR3 nucleotides: TGTGCCAGCAGCTCCCCCCCCGGACAGGCCACCAAATGCTGCACCTTC. It translates to CASSSPPGQATKCCTF.

V usage is TRBV5-6 and J usage is TRBJ1-1; 7 bases match TRBD1. CDR1 and CDR2 from the germline V gene are SGHDT and YYEEEE. This CDR3 spans 14 amino acids. V lost 3 bases and J lost 2; bases outside the gene matches: 4. CDR3 nucleotide sequence: TGTGCCAGCAGCTACCGACAGGGTAACACTGAAGCTTTCTTT. Its translation: CASSYRQGNTEAFF.

The table lists this clone with a count of one. The rearrangement uses TRBV20-1 and TRBJ2-1; D perhaps matches TRBD2 (5 bases). This CDR3 region has 11 residues. The germline V gene encodes CDR1 DFQATT and CDR2 SNEGSKA (reference sequence). Trimming shortened V by 3 bases and J by 10 bases, and 10 bases separated the two germline ends. CDR3 region: CSASSQREQFF. DNA for the CDR3: TGCAGTGCTAGCTCGCAGCGGGAGCAGTTCTTC.

The count of this clone is one. This chain connects TRBV7-2 to TRBJ1-5; TRBD1 aligns across 7 bases. Germline loops: CDR1 SGHTA, CDR2 FQGNSA. V shed 4 bases and J 1 base; nucleotides not matched to a gene: 1. CDR3 length: 14 residues. CDR3 protein: CASSSDRSNQPQHF. CDR3 DNA sequence: TGTGCCAGCAGCTCGGACAGGAGCAATCAGCCCCAGCATTTT.

This chain connects TRBV10-1 to TRBJ2-6, with D unclear. The CDR3 sequence is 15 residues long. V gave up 1 base and J gave up 0 bases, with 4 bases separating them. Germline lookup yields CDR1 WNHNN and CDR2 SYGVQD (reference sequence). CDR3 bases: TGCGCCAGCAGTGAGTGTCGCTCTGGGGCCAACGTCCTGACTTTC. Translating it yields CASSECRSGANVLTF.

The gene calls are TRBV6-1 and TRBJ1-5; no reliable D call. From germline, CDR1 is MNHNS and CDR2 SASEGT. CDR3 length equals 15 residues. V was pared by 3 bases and J by 1 base, with 10 bases between. The CDR3 protein is CASSEGTMSNQPQHF. Here the CDR3 DNA reads TGTGCCAGCAGTGAGGGAACTATGAGCAATCAGCCCCAGCATTTT.

The gene calls are TRBV28 and TRBJ1-2; D might be TRBD1 (5 bases). The CDR3 has 12 amino acids. V was pared by 7 bases and J by 6 bases, with 12 bases between. Germline V CDR1 and CDR2: MDHEN, SYDVKM. The CDR3 loop reads CASTSGRDGYTF. The CDR3 DNA reads TGTGCCAGCACCTCAGGGAGAGATGGCTACACCTTC.

This rearrangement joins TRBV18 to TRBJ2-5; 7 nucleotides match TRBD1. Trimming took 3 bases from V and 1 from J; bases not matched to a gene: 5. From germline, CDR1 is KGHSH and CDR2 LQKENI. CDR3 length: 15 amino acids. Written as DNA, the CDR3 is TGTGCCAGCTCACCGCGACGGGACAGCCAAGAGACCCAGTACTTC. Translated, it gives CASSPRRDSQETQYF. Together with reference TRBV18 and TRBJ2-5, the CDR3 gives the full variable domain: NAGVMQNPRHLVRRRGQEARLRCSPMKGHSHVYWYRQLPEEGLKFMVYLQKENIIDESGMPKERFSAEFPKEGPSILRIQQVVRGDSAAYFCASSPRRDSQETQYFGPGTRLLVL.

The chain has TRBV28 and TRBJ1-4; 9 nucleotides line up with TRBD1. V dropped 5 bases and J dropped 7; count of bases not matched to a gene: 5. The length of the CDR3 is 14 residues. Germline loops: CDR1 MDHEN, CDR2 SYDVKM. The chain's CDR3 is CASSQGQGGEKLFF. The CDR3, as DNA: TGTGCCAGCAGTCAGGGACAGGGAGGTGAAAAACTGTTTTTT.

The CDR3 nucleotides read TGTGCCAGCAGCCAACCTCGGGGAGCGAACACTGAAGCTTTCTTT. Translated, it gives CASSQPRGANTEAFF. The V call is TRBV11-2, the J call TRBJ1-1; D call uncertain. The germline V and J ends were trimmed by 5 bases and 1 base, with 14 bases remaining between them. CDR1 is SGHAT and CDR2 is FQNNGV in the germline V gene. There are 15 residues in the CDR3. Filled out from reference TRBV11-2 and TRBJ1-1, the complete variable domain reads EAGVAQSPRYKIIEKRQSVAFWCNPISGHATLYWYQQILGQGPKLLIQFQNNGVVDDSQLPKDRFSAERLKGVDSTLKIQPAKLEDSAVYLCASSQPRGANTEAFFGQGTRLTVV.

Comments on this clone: No conserved phenylalanine or tryptophan is present at the end of the CDR3, so a read error is the likely explanation. No DNA is shown, since the ends of the CDR3 on it are uncertain; the CDR3 is the one TCRdb lists. V and J are TRBV6-1 and TRBJ2-7; the table's TRBD1 call for D was not verified on the DNA. CDR1 is MNHNS, CDR2 SASEGT, per germline. The CDR3 length equals 11 residues, ends included. The CDR3 spells CASSEADRGAI.

The V and J genes are TRBV10-3 and TRBJ2-3, with D possibly TRBD2 on 6 matching bases. There are 14 residues in the CDR3. V was shortened by 7 bases and J by 2 bases, with 13 bases between the two germline ends. Per germline, CDR1 ENHRY and CDR2 SYGVKD. CDR3 sequence: CAINRAGPTDTQYF. In nucleotides, the CDR3 is TGTGCCATCAACAGAGCGGGCCCCACAGATACGCAGTATTTT.

The chain recombines TRBV19 with TRBJ1-6; no firm D call. Germline V gene data show CDR1 as LNHDA and CDR2 as SQIVND (reference sequence). V gave up 5 bases and J gave up 12 bases, with 5 bases separating them. The CDR3 sequence is 10 residues long. The DNA for the CDR3 is TGTGCCAGTAGTCACTTACCCCTCCACTTT. The encoded protein is CASSHLPLHF.

The gene calls are TRBV5-1 and TRBJ1-4, with D possibly matching TRBD1 (6 bases). Trimming left V 3 bases short and J 16 bases short, with 19 bases between. This CDR3 has 13 amino acids. Germline-derived CDR1 and CDR2 are SGHRS and YFSETQ. CDR3 protein: CASSYDRPSQEFF. The DNA for the CDR3 is TGCGCCAGCAGCTATGACAGGCCCTCTCAGGAGTTTTTT.

This chain links TRBV27 with TRBJ1-1, with D tentatively TRBD1 (5 bases). The V end was cut by 2 bases, the J end by 4 bases, with 17 bases between. Germline loops: CDR1 MNHEY, CDR2 SMNVEV (reference sequence). The CDR3 spans 16 residues. CDR3 sequence: CASSLNLGLGGTEAFF. DNA of the CDR3: TGTGCCAGCAGTTTAAATCTGGGGTTGGGGGGCACTGAAGCTTTCTTT.

V gene TRBV11-2 combines with J gene TRBJ2-1; 11 positions match TRBD2. The CDR3 is 17 residues long. Germline-derived CDR1 and CDR2 are SGHAT and FQNNGV. The V segment lost 3 bases and the J segment 5 bases; nucleotides outside the gene matches: 9. The CDR3 DNA reads TGTGCCAGCAGCTTTGGGGCTAGCGGGAGGAACCACAATGAGCAGTTCTTC. Translation: CASSFGASGRNHNEQFF.

V usage is TRBV18 and J usage is TRBJ1-5, with D possibly TRBD1 on 6 matching bases. Germline CDR1 KGHSH, CDR2 LQKENI. The CDR3 spans 15 residues. V lost 2 bases, J lost 5 bases, and 13 bases lay in between. The CDR3 bases are TGTGCCAGCTCACCATCAGGGGCCATGGATCAGCCCCAGCATTTT. It codes for CASSPSGAMDQPQHF.

The chain links TRBV19 to TRBJ2-2, with 8 bases that match TRBD1. Trimming at V came to 8 bases and at J to 1 base, leaving 6 bases not matched to a gene. The CDR3 consists of 15 residues. CDR1 and CDR2 from the germline V gene are LNHDA and SQIVND (reference sequence). DNA of the CDR3: TGTGCCAGTTTCACAGGACAGGGGAACACCGGGGAGCTGTTTTTT. It is translated as CASFTGQGNTGELFF.

The CDR3 is CASSQGLAGGGANVLTF. For the CDR3, the DNA is TGTGCCAGCAGCCAGGGACTAGCGGGAGGTGGGGCCAACGTCCTGACTTTC. The chain uses TRBV11-3 and TRBJ2-6; TRBD2 matches at 15 bases. CDR3 size: 17 residues. Trimming removed 5 bases from V and 3 bases from J; junction bases left unmatched: 2. Germline loops: CDR1 SGHNT, CDR2 YENEEA. The variable domain in full, completed from reference TRBV11-3 and TRBJ2-6, reads EAGVVQSPRYKIIEKKQPVAFWCNPISGHNTLYWYLQNLGQGPELLIRYENEEAVDDSQLPKDRFSAERLKGVDSTLKIQPAELGDSAVYLCASSQGLAGGGANVLTFGAGSRLTVL.